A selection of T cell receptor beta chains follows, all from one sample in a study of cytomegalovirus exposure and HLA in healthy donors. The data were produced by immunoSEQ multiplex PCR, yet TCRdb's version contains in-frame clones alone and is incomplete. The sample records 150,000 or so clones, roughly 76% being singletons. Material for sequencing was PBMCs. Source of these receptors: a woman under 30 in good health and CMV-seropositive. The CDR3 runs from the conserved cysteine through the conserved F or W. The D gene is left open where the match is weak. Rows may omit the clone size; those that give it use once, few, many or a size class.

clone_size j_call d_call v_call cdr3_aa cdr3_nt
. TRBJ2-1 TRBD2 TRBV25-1 CASSGLRGSSYNEQFF TGTGCCAGCAGTGGTTTGCGGGGGTCCTCCTACAATGAGCAGTTCTTC
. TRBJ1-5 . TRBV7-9 CASSLGGGQPQHF TGTGCCAGCAGCTTGGGGGGAGGTCAGCCCCAGCATTTT
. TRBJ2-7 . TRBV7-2 CASSLQGGTYEQYF TGTGCCAGCAGCTTACAGGGTGGTACCTACGAGCAGTACTTC
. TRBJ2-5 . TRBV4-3 CASSSLASRSETQYF TGCGCCAGCAGCTCTCTGGCTAGCAGGTCCGAGACCCAGTACTTC
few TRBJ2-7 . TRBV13 CASSGDRRGYEQYF TGTGCCAGCAGCGGCGACCGCAGGGGATACGAGCAGTACTTC
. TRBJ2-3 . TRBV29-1 CSVERGLEAGFGLRTDTQYF TGCAGCGTTGAGAGGGGCCTAGAGGCGGGGTTTGGTCTCCGCACAGATACGCAGTATTTT
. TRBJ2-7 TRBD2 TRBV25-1 CASSLPGASGAYEQYF TGTGCCAGCAGCTTACCGGGAGCTAGCGGGGCCTACGAGCAGTACTTC
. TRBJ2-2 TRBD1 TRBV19 CASSLDRGGPTGELFF TGTGCCAGTAGTCTCGACAGGGGGGGACCCACCGGGGAGCTGTTTTTT
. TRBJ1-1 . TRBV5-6 CASSLGARILAFF TGTGCCAGCAGCTTGGGGGCCCGAATTCTCGCTTTCTTT
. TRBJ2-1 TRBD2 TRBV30 CAWASGGEYNEQFF TGTGCCTGGGCAAGCGGGGGGGAATACAATGAGCAGTTCTTC
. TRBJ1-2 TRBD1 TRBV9 CASSVGQAGDYGYTF TGTGCCAGCAGCGTGGGACAGGCTGGGGACTATGGCTACACCTTC
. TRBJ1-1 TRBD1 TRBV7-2 CASSLSIGDRGAEAFF TGTGCCAGCAGCTTATCTATAGGGGACAGGGGGGCTGAAGCTTTCTTT
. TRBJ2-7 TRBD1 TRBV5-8 CASSYDRAYYEQYF TGTGCCAGCAGCTATGACAGGGCGTACTACGAGCAGTACTTC
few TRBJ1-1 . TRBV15 CATTRTVNTEAFF TGTGCCACCACCCGCACAGTGAACACTGAAGCTTTCTTT
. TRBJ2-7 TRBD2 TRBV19 CASSPRSSGGPMSEQYF TGTGCCAGTAGTCCCCGCTCTAGCGGGGGACCTATGAGCGAGCAGTACTTC
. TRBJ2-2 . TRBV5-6 CASLILTVDSPYTGELFF TGTGCCAGCTTGATTCTGACTGTGGACAGTCCATACACCGGGGAGCTGTTTTTT
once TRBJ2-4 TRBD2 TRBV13 CASSLRLGLAGGPVKNIQYF TGTGCCAGCAGCTTGCGTCTGGGACTAGCGGGGGGGCCGGTCAAAAACATTCAGTACTTC
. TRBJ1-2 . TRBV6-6 CASLTGQGSYGYTF TGTGCCAGCCTAACAGGGCAGGGGTCCTATGGCTACACCTTC
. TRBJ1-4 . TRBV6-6 CASRRELGNEKLFF TGTGCCAGCAGACGGGAGTTGGGTAATGAAAAACTGTTTTTT
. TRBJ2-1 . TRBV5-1 CASDTGSPYNEQFF TGCGCCAGTGATACAGGGTCCCCCTACAATGAGCAGTTCTTC
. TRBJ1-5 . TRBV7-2 CASSLAGGNQPQHF TGTGCCAGCAGTCTGGCGGGGGGGAATCAGCCCCAGCATTTT
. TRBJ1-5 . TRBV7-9 CASSYGEGGQPQHF TGTGCCAGCAGTTATGGGGAGGGCGGTCAGCCCCAGCATTTT
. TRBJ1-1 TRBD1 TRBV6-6 CASTEQGLTEAFF TGTGCCAGCACCGAACAGGGGCTCACTGAAGCTTTCTTT
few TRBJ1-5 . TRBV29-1 CSVEDQGYGTQHF TGCAGCGTTGAGGACCAGGGATATGGAACCCAGCATTTT
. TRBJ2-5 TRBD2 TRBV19 CASSEWLAGGEIQETQYF TGTGCCAGTAGTGAGTGGCTAGCGGGGGGAGAAATTCAAGAGACCCAGTACTTC
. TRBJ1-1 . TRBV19 CASSIDTGRSTEAFF TGTGCCAGTAGTATAGATACGGGGAGGAGCACTGAAGCTTTCTTT
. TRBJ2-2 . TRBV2 CASSGLDNPFANTGELFF TGTGCCAGCAGTGGATTGGACAACCCGTTCGCGAACACCGGGGAGCTGTTTTTT
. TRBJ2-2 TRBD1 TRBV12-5 CASTPGQMAGELFF TGTGCTAGTACCCCGGGACAGATGGCCGGGGAGCTGTTTTTT
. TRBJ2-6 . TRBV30 CACSSSGANVLTF TGTGCCTGTTCGAGTTCTGGGGCCAACGTCCTGACTTTC
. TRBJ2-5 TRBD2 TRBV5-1 CASSLGGGGQETQYF TGCGCCAGCAGCTTGGGTGGCGGGGGCCAAGAGACCCAGTACTTC
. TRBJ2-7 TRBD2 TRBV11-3 CASSYGGAYEQYF TGTGCCAGCAGCTACGGGGGGGCCTACGAGCAGTACTTC
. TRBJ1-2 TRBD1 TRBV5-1 CASSPGQGASHYGYTF TGCGCCAGCAGCCCAGGACAGGGGGCTTCACACTATGGCTACACCTTC
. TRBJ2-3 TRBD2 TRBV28 CASSKAGGTDTQYF TGTGCCAGCAGTAAAGCGGGGGGCACAGATACGCAGTATTTT
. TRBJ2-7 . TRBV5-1 CASSGAGAYEQYF TGCGCCAGCTCAGGGGCAGGGGCCTACGAGCAGTACTTC
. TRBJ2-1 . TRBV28 CASLDRGLFTYNEQFF TGTGCCAGCTTGGACCGGGGACTTTTTACCTACAATGAGCAGTTCTTC
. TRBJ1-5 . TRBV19 CASSIVEGRQPQHF TGTGCCAGTAGTATCGTCGAGGGCCGACAGCCCCAGCATTTT
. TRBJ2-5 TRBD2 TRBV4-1 CASSLLWTRFYRETQYF TGCGCCAGCAGCCTCTTATGGACTAGATTTTATCGGGAGACCCAGTACTTC
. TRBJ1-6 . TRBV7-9 CASSSTGQTRSSPLHF TGTGCCAGCAGCTCAACCGGACAGACTCGGAGTTCACCCCTCCACTTT